A selection of T cell receptor beta chains follows, all from one sample in a study of blood T cells in healthy people across ages. In TCRdb, the 5' RACE reads were re-called with MiXCR into one record per CDR3 protein. The sample lists about 1.1 million distinct CDR3 sequences; under 40% were seen once. The sequenced sample consisted of blood. The receptors come from a young man in good health. The CDR3 runs from the conserved cysteine through the conserved F or W. Each record gives: J gene, clone size, V gene, D gene, CDR3 DNA, CDR3 protein. A D gene is named only where the DNA matches it firmly. For some rows the clone size is stated as once, few or many, or as a class when expanded; others skip it.

J: TRBJ2-1
size: few
V: TRBV20-1
D: NA
DNA: TGCAGTGCTAGAGATTACGCGGGACAAGACAATGAGCAGTTCTTC
CDR3: CSARDYAGQDNEQFF

J: TRBJ2-7
size: few
V: TRBV12-3/TRBV12-4
D: NA
DNA: TGTGCCAGCAGTCCTCCCGGGGTCGATGAGCAGTACTTC
CDR3: CASSPPGVDEQYF

J: TRBJ1-2
size: few
V: TRBV7-2
D: NA
DNA: TGTGCCAGCAGGAAGACTGCCTATGGCTACACCTTC
CDR3: CASRKTAYGYTF

J: TRBJ1-4
size: NA
V: TRBV7-8
D: TRBD1
DNA: TGTGCCAGCAGCTGGGGGACAGGACTTAATGAAAAACTGTTTTTT
CDR3: CASSWGTGLNEKLFF

J: TRBJ1-2
size: NA
V: TRBV10-3
D: NA
DNA: TGTGCCATCAGTGAGTCAGTTTCTCGGCAACATGGCTACACCTTC
CDR3: CAISESVSRQHGYTF

J: TRBJ2-3
size: few
V: TRBV7-8
D: NA
DNA: TGTGCCAGCAGCGCTAGGGGGGGGGCCGTAGATACGCAGTATTTT
CDR3: CASSARGGAVDTQYF

J: TRBJ2-2
size: few
V: TRBV6-6
D: NA
DNA: TGTGCCAGCAGCCACTCCGGGGAGCTGTTTTTT
CDR3: CASSHSGELFF

J: TRBJ2-5
size: NA
V: TRBV3-1
D: NA
DNA: TGTGCCAGCAGCCAAGCGGGTTGGGAGACCCAGTACTTC
CDR3: CASSQAGWETQYF

J: TRBJ2-1
size: NA
V: TRBV4-2
D: NA
DNA: TGTGCCAGCAGCCAAGAAGGGAACTGGGGATACAATGAGCAGTTCTTC
CDR3: CASSQEGNWGYNEQFF

J: TRBJ1-5
size: NA
V: TRBV7-8
D: NA
DNA: TGTGCCAGCAGCCTACATGGGGGTGATGGCAATCAGCCCCAGCATTTT
CDR3: CASSLHGGDGNQPQHF

J: TRBJ2-3
size: many
V: TRBV27
D: TRBD1
DNA: TGTGCCAGCAGCGGGACAGGGGTCACAGATACGCAGTATTTT
CDR3: CASSGTGVTDTQYF

J: TRBJ1-6
size: NA
V: TRBV7-2
D: NA
DNA: TGTGCCAGCAGCTTAACAAGGGGCTCCTATAATTCACCCCTCCACTTT
CDR3: CASSLTRGSYNSPLHF

J: TRBJ1-2
size: NA
V: TRBV4-1
D: TRBD1
DNA: TGCGCCAGCAGCCAAGATTCCCAGGGGGTTAACTATGGCTACACCTTC
CDR3: CASSQDSQGVNYGYTF

J: TRBJ2-3
size: NA
V: TRBV6-1
D: NA
DNA: TGTGCCAGCAGACACAGGAACACAGATACGCAGTATTTT
CDR3: CASRHRNTDTQYF

J: TRBJ1-1
size: NA
V: TRBV29-1
D: NA
DNA: TGCAGCGTGGACAAGGGTGGGGGAACTGAAGCTTTCTTT
CDR3: CSVDKGGGTEAFF

J: TRBJ1-1
size: NA
V: TRBV20-1
D: NA
DNA: TGCAGTGCTAGATACAGATTGAACACTGAAGCTTTCTTT
CDR3: CSARYRLNTEAFF

J: TRBJ1-2
size: NA
V: TRBV5-1
D: TRBD1
DNA: TGCGCCAGCAGTTCCTCACCCGGGACAGGATATGGCTACACCTTC
CDR3: CASSSSPGTGYGYTF

J: TRBJ1-2
size: NA
V: TRBV7-2
D: NA
DNA: TGTGCCAGCAGCTTACGGGGGAGGGATCTCCTCTATGGCTACACCTTC
CDR3: CASSLRGRDLLYGYTF

J: TRBJ1-1
size: few
V: TRBV6-5
D: NA
DNA: TGTGCCAGCAGCCCGACCCGATATGAAGCTTTCTTT
CDR3: CASSPTRYEAFF

J: TRBJ1-5
size: few
V: TRBV6-6
D: TRBD1
DNA: TGTGCCAGCAGTAACTCCGACAGGGGCGCCTTTCAGCCCCAGCATTTT
CDR3: CASSNSDRGAFQPQHF

J: TRBJ1-5
size: NA
V: TRBV20-1
D: NA
DNA: TGCAGTGCTAGAAAGGGCAGAGGGGCGAGCCAGCCCCAGCATTTT
CDR3: CSARKGRGASQPQHF

J: TRBJ2-7
size: few
V: TRBV12-3/TRBV12-4
D: NA
DNA: TGTGCCAGCAGTTTAGGGGCAGGGCCGTCTGGCGAGCAGTACTTC
CDR3: CASSLGAGPSGEQYF

J: TRBJ1-6
size: many
V: TRBV9
D: NA
DNA: TGTGCCAGCAGCAAACTGGGGGACCCGAATTCACCCCTCCACTTT
CDR3: CASSKLGDPNSPLHF

J: TRBJ2-3
size: few
V: TRBV4-3
D: TRBD1
DNA: TGCGCCAGCAGCCAAACCGGGACAGGGGGCACAGATACGCAGTATTTT
CDR3: CASSQTGTGGTDTQYF

J: TRBJ2-5
size: many
V: TRBV12-3/TRBV12-4
D: NA
DNA: TGTGCCAGCAGCCACCAGGGAAACCAAGAGACCCAGTACTTC
CDR3: CASSHQGNQETQYF

J: TRBJ2-2
size: many
V: TRBV4-3
D: NA
DNA: TGCGCCAGCAGCCAAGATAGGCCTAGCTACGCGAACACCGGGGAGCTGTTTTTT
CDR3: CASSQDRPSYANTGELFF

J: TRBJ2-5
size: NA
V: TRBV6-2/TRBV6-3
D: NA
DNA: TGTGCCAGCAGTTCTACGTCAGAGACCCAGTACTTC
CDR3: CASSSTSETQYF

J: TRBJ1-4
size: NA
V: TRBV27
D: NA
DNA: TGTGCCAGCAGAAGACAGGCAACTAATGAAAAACTGTTTTTT
CDR3: CASRRQATNEKLFF

J: TRBJ2-3
size: NA
V: TRBV2
D: NA
DNA: TGTGCCAGCAGTCCCTCGTTCTATCTAACAGATACGCAGTATTTT
CDR3: CASSPSFYLTDTQYF

J: TRBJ1-2
size: many
V: TRBV2
D: TRBD1
DNA: TGTGCCAGCAGTGAAGGACAGGGCTATGGCTACACCTTC
CDR3: CASSEGQGYGYTF

J: TRBJ2-7
size: NA
V: TRBV12-3/TRBV12-4
D: TRBD2
DNA: TGTGCCAGCAGTTCAACCCTCAGCGGGGGGGTTCCCTCCTACAATGAGCAGTACTTC
CDR3: CASSSTLSGGVPSYNEQYF

J: TRBJ1-1
size: NA
V: TRBV30
D: TRBD1
DNA: TGTGCCTGGAGGTCCTTAACAGGGGACACTGAAGCTTTCTTT
CDR3: CAWRSLTGDTEAFF

J: TRBJ2-5
size: NA
V: TRBV14
D: TRBD2
DNA: TGTGCCAGCAGCCCAGGACTAAGAAGCGGGGGAGGAGAGACCCAGTACTTC
CDR3: CASSPGLRSGGGETQYF

J: TRBJ1-6
size: NA
V: TRBV12-3/TRBV12-4
D: TRBD1
DNA: TGTGCCAGCAGTTTCATGGGACAGGGCAATTCACCCCTCCACTTT
CDR3: CASSFMGQGNSPLHF

J: TRBJ2-5
size: NA
V: TRBV7-9
D: NA
DNA: TGTGCCAGCAGCTTAGAAGAATCCGGAAAGACCCAGTACTTC
CDR3: CASSLEESGKTQYF

J: TRBJ1-2
size: NA
V: TRBV20-1
D: NA
DNA: TGCAGTGCTACCCGCGGCTATGGCTACACCTTC
CDR3: CSATRGYGYTF

J: TRBJ2-2
size: few
V: TRBV5-1
D: NA
DNA: TGCGCCAGCAGCTTGATTTCGGGACCGACGACCGGGGAGCTGTTTTTT
CDR3: CASSLISGPTTGELFF

J: TRBJ2-7
size: NA
V: TRBV3-1
D: NA
DNA: TGTGCCAGCAGCCCCTTGGCAGGGAGGTCCTACGAGCAGTACTTC
CDR3: CASSPLAGRSYEQYF

J: TRBJ1-1
size: few
V: TRBV20-1
D: NA
DNA: TGCAGTGCTACGATTCGCGGGGTGAACACTGAAGCTTTCTTT
CDR3: CSATIRGVNTEAFF

J: TRBJ1-2
size: NA
V: TRBV7-9
D: TRBD1
DNA: TGTGCCAGCAGCTTAGTCCGACAGGGCGTCTATGGCTACACCTTC
CDR3: CASSLVRQGVYGYTF